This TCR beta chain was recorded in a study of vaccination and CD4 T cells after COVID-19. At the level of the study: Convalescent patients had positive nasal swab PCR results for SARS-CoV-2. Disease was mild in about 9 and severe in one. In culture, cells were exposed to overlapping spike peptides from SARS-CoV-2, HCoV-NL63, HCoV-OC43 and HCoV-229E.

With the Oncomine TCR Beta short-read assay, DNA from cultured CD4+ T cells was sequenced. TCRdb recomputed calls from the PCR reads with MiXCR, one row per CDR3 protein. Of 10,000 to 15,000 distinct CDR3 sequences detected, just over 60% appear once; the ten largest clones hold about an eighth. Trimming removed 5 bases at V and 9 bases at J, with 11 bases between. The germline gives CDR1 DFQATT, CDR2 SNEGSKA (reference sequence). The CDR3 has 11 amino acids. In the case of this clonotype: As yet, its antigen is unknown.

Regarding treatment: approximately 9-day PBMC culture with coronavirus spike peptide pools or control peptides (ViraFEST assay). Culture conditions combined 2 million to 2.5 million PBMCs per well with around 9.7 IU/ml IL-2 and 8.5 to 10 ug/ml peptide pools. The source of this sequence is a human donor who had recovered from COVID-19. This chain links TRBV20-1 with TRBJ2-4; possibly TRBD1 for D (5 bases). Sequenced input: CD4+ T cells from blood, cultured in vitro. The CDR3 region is CSARRDGIQYF. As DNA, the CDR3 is TGCAGTGCTCGCAGGGATGGCATTCAGTACTTC.